Presented here are 17 T cell receptor beta chains from one specimen sequenced in a study of T-cell reconstitution after alpha-beta-depleted transplantation in children (TCRdb year 2016). Receptor amplification or capture employed PCR. The sequencing machine was an Illumina HiSeq 2500. TCR library preparation used molecular barcoding, with unique molecular identifiers applied to normalize quantification of the TCRbeta repertoire. TCRdb took the public reads, trimmed them with fastp at Q25, ran MiXCR for clone calling and kept in-frame beta chains. Duplicate CDR3 protein sequences are folded into a single record with the most common DNA and genes. The sample table holds about 280,000 distinct CDR3 sequences, of which 11% were seen once. The ten largest make up around 22% of the sample. Reading the label with the study, this specimen's treatment or condition is: allogeneic hematopoietic cell transplantation with graft depleted of TCRalphabeta T cells and CD19 B cells.

Material: peripheral blood, obtained 180 days after TCRalphabeta/CD19-depleted stem cell transplant. These receptors were collected from a male patient between 2 and 10 years old who had a stem cell transplant for chronic granulomatous disease, so the T cells may come from the graft donor.

This clonotype was seen at least ten times. V and J are TRBV5-8 and TRBJ2-3; D perhaps matches TRBD1 (5 bases). The CDR3 consists of 14 residues. V lost 2 bases and J 2 bases, leaving 9 bases between the germline ends. The V gene's germline CDR1 is SGHTS and CDR2 YDEGEE. CDR3 in amino acids: CASSFQGNTDTQYF. The CDR3 nucleotides are TGTGCCAGCAGCTTTCAGGGTAACACAGATACGCAGTATTTT.

V is TRBV2 and J is TRBJ2-1; D is perhaps TRBD2 (5 bases). The V end lost 6 bases, the J end lost 2 bases, and 11 bases lay between the germline ends. The V gene's germline CDR1 is SNHLY and CDR2 FYNNEI. This CDR3 is built from 14 residues. CDR3: CASRGGLTYNEQFF. The CDR3, as DNA: TGTGCCAGCAGGGGCGGACTCACCTACAATGAGCAGTTCTTC.

Note on this clonotype: A much bigger clone sits one base away, suggesting this may be a read error. The chain employs TRBV28 and TRBJ2-3; D remains unclear. Germline CDR1 MDHEN, CDR2 SYDVKM. There are 15 residues in the CDR3. CDR3 region: CANSLYRISTDTQYF. CDR3 coding DNA: TGTGCCAACAGTTTGTATCGGATTAGCACAGATACGCAGTATTTT.

This clonotype has a count of ten or more. The chain is built from TRBV9 and TRBJ2-3; no clear D. V was shortened by 0 bases and J by 0 bases, with 5 bases between the two germline ends. Per germline, CDR1 SGDLS and CDR2 YYNGEE. This CDR3 has 14 residues. The CDR3 reads CASSVAASTDTQYF. The CDR3 DNA reads as TGTGCCAGCAGCGTAGCAGCTAGCACAGATACGCAGTATTTT.

This clonotype was detected ten times or more. The chain has TRBV11-2 and TRBJ2-5; 12 nucleotides agree with TRBD2. Losses at the gene ends were 9 bases for V and 5 bases for J; bases not matched to a gene: 7. Germline values: CDR1 SGHAT, CDR2 FQNNGV. This CDR3 has 14 amino acids. The CDR3 sequence: CASKLAGGWETQYF. The CDR3 coding sequence is TGTGCCAGTAAACTAGCGGGAGGCTGGGAGACCCAGTACTTC.

This clonotype has a count of ten or more. V gene TRBV20-1 combines with J gene TRBJ2-1, with 9 bases aligning to TRBD2. The CDR3 is 16 amino acids. V was pared by 7 bases and J by 5 bases, with 15 bases of the junction left unmatched. Germline loops: CDR1 DFQATT, CDR2 SNEGSKA (reference sequence). CDR3 coding DNA: TGCAGTGGGACCCGGCGGGCGGGAGGGCCCGACAATGAGCAGTTCTTC. Its translation is CSGTRRAGGPDNEQFF.

This clonotype was observed many times. The rearrangement joins TRBV20-1 to TRBJ2-1; no clear D. Germline V gives CDR1 DFQATT, CDR2 SNEGSKA (reference sequence). Trimming took 7 bases from V and 4 from J, leaving 11 bases between them. The CDR3 length is 12 residues. The CDR3 bases are TGCAGTGTACCCCCCCGTTACAATGAGCAGTTCTTC. Protein: CSVPPRYNEQFF.

This clonotype appeared many times. The chain carries TRBV12-3 or TRBV12-4 and TRBJ1-1, with D perhaps TRBD1 (5 bases). The CDR3 has 14 residues. The ends were cut back, 6 bases at V and 1 base at J, with 12 bases in the middle. CDR3 DNA sequence: TGTGCCAGCAGCTCGGGACTCCCGAACACTGAAGCTTTCTTT. As protein: CASSSGLPNTEAFF.

This clonotype was counted a single time. The rearrangement links TRBV19 to TRBJ2-1; 8 bases map to TRBD1. Germline loops: CDR1 LNHDA, CDR2 SQIVND (reference sequence). There are 15 residues in the CDR3. V shed 0 bases, J shed 4 bases, and the junction held 2 bases outside the gene matches. CDR3 sequence: CASSIDQGAYNEQFF. CDR3 DNA sequence: TGTGCCAGTAGTATAGACCAGGGGGCGTACAATGAGCAGTTCTTC.

The table lists this clonotype with a few counts. The rearrangement uses TRBV19 and TRBJ1-1; tentatively, D is TRBD1 (5 bases). V lost 5 bases to trimming and J lost 2 bases, with 18 bases between them. This CDR3 has 16 amino acids. The germline CDR1 and CDR2 sequences are LNHDA and SQIVND (reference sequence). CDR3 in amino acids: CASSPRTGASNTEAFF. The CDR3 DNA reads as TGTGCCAGTAGTCCGCGAACCGGGGCCTCCAACACTGAAGCTTTCTTT.

This clonotype occurred many times. V usage is TRBV29-1 and J usage is TRBJ2-3; a possible D gene is TRBD1 (5 bases). The germline CDR1 and CDR2 sequences are SQVTM and ANQGSEA. The CDR3 totals 13 residues. CDR3: CTIRRGGADTQYF. The DNA of the CDR3 is TGCACCATTCGTAGGGGCGGCGCAGATACGCAGTATTTT.

This clonotype was picked up many times. The chain employs TRBV7-6 and TRBJ2-1; 8 nucleotides align to TRBD2. The V gene end was trimmed by 5 bases and the J gene end by 4 bases; junction bases not matched to a gene: 13. Per germline, CDR1 SGHVS and CDR2 FNYEAQ. The CDR3 has 17 residues. CDR3 DNA sequence: TGTGCCAGCAGCCAGGACGGCAGCGGGGGTATATACAATGAGCAGTTCTTC. Translated: CASSQDGSGGIYNEQFF.

This clonotype was found many times. The chain is built from TRBV4-2 and TRBJ2-1; TRBD2 might be the D (6 bases). Germline CDR1 reads LGHNA; CDR2 reads YNFKEQ. This CDR3 comprises 16 residues. Between the trimmed V and J ends, which lost 1 base and 0 bases, there was a span of 10 bases. The CDR3 coding sequence is TGTGCCAGCAGCCAAGCTTCCGGGAGCTCCTACAATGAGCAGTTCTTC. As protein: CASSQASGSSYNEQFF.

This chain joins TRBV28 and TRBJ1-2, with D tentatively TRBD1 (5 bases). CDR3 length: 14 residues. Germline V CDR1 and CDR2: MDHEN, SYDVKM. The V end was cut by 6 bases, the J end by 2 bases, with 13 bases between. The CDR3 DNA reads TGTGCCAGCAGCAGACAGAGAGGGAACTATGGCTACACCTTC. As protein: CASSRQRGNYGYTF.

This clonotype has a count of ten or more. The rearrangement links TRBV29-1 to TRBJ2-5, with D possibly matching TRBD1 (5 bases). The germline CDR1 and CDR2 sequences are SQVTM and ANQGSEA. Trimming left V 4 bases short and J 2 bases short, with 17 bases between. The CDR3 extends over 15 amino acids. The CDR3 region has the DNA TGCAGCGTTGGTACGGTTTGGACAAGACAAGAGACCCAGTACTTC. Translation: CSVGTVWTRQETQYF.

The table lists this clonotype with many counts. The chain has TRBV25-1 and TRBJ2-1; D is ambiguous. This CDR3 spans 11 amino acids. Germline V lookup: CDR1 MGHDK, CDR2 SYGVNS. The V and J ends lost 4 bases and 10 bases respectively, with 8 bases between them. The CDR3 reads CASSGSWEQFF. The CDR3 bases are TGTGCCAGCAGTGGGTCTTGGGAGCAGTTCTTC.

This clonotype was observed at least ten times. J is TRBJ2-1 and V is TRBV7-9; 11 bases fit TRBD2. From germline, CDR1 is SEHNR and CDR2 FQNEAQ (reference sequence). The CDR3 spans 16 residues. The V gene end was trimmed by 5 bases and the J gene end by 4 bases; junction bases not matched to a gene: 7. Written as DNA, the CDR3 is TGTGCCAGCAGCCCGCCCGGGACTAGCGGTTACAATGAGCAGTTCTTC. Translated, it gives CASSPPGTSGYNEQFF.